This T cell receptor beta chain came from a study of blood T cell repertoires in COVID-19. Measured with immunoSEQ multiplex PCR; TCRdb has only the in-frame clones, and not every one. The sample consists of some 180,000 clones, roughly 76% of them appearing once. This clone showed up just once. Patients from Seattle were sampled longitudinally, starting during active infection. The CDR3 totals 15 residues. CDR1 and CDR2 from the germline V gene are SGHDT and YYEEEE. V gave up 1 base and J gave up 6 bases, with 14 bases separating them. The sample was peripheral blood. This clonotype originated in a woman aged 80 or older with COVID-19, enrolled during active disease. This sequence joins TRBV5-6 and TRBJ2-1; no clear D gene. The CDR3 DNA reads TGTGCCAGCAGCTTGATAGGCCCCCAGGTCAATGAGCAGTTCTTC. As protein: CASSLIGPQVNEQFF.